A single sample is the source of the 25 T cell receptor beta chains below, sequenced in a study of PD-1 blockade in mismatch repair-deficient tumors. Profiled with immunoSEQ multiplex PCR; TCRdb holds only in-frame clones, not every one. Among about 19,000 clones listed, around 79% were seen once. Source: PBMCs, taken 52 weeks after starting pembrolizumab. The receptor set was obtained from an adult with mismatch repair-deficient cancer.

This chain connects TRBV27 to TRBJ2-6; D not certain. The V gene lost 7 bases and the J gene lost 0 bases, with 4 bases spanning the gap. CDR1 and CDR2 from the germline V gene are MNHEY and SMNVEV (reference sequence). The CDR3 is made up of 13 amino acids. This CDR3 reads CASTISGANVLTF. CDR3 DNA: TGTGCCAGCACCATCTCTGGGGCCAACGTCCTGACTTTC.

This clone was seen a single time. The V call is TRBV2, the J call TRBJ2-1; 9 bases align to TRBD2. This CDR3 spans 15 amino acids. Trimming at V came to 1 base and at J to 5 bases, leaving 3 bases not matched to a gene. CDR1 is SNHLY, CDR2 FYNNEI, per germline. The CDR3 reads CASSEGTSVNNEQFF. Written as DNA, the CDR3 is TGTGCCAGCAGTGAAGGGACTAGCGTTAACAATGAGCAGTTCTTC.

V and J are TRBV9 and TRBJ2-2, with D maybe TRBD2 (5 bases). Looked up from germline, CDR1 is SGDLS and CDR2 is YYNGEE. Trimming cost V 4 bases and J 7 bases, with 11 bases left between them. CDR3 size: 13 residues. DNA of the CDR3: TGTGCCAGCAGCATTAGCGTGGGCGGGGAGCTGTTTTTT. It yields the protein CASSISVGGELFF.

This clone was counted a single time. The V gene is TRBV30, the J gene TRBJ2-7; 8 nucleotides match TRBD1. With V trimmed by 4 bases and J by 4 bases, 9 bases remained unmatched. CDR3 length: 14 amino acids. Germline values: CDR1 GTSNPN, CDR2 SVGIG (reference sequence). CDR3 DNA: TGTGCCTGGACCCAGGACAGGGCGCGATACGAGCAGTACTTC. Residues: CAWTQDRARYEQYF.

The V call is TRBV30, the J call TRBJ1-6, with 9 bases matching TRBD1. V shed 3 bases and J 8 bases; nucleotides not matched to a gene: 8. Germline lookup yields CDR1 GTSNPN and CDR2 SVGIG (reference sequence). The CDR3 runs 15 residues. In DNA form, the CDR3 reads TGTGCCTGGAGGGTCCGGGACAGGGTTGATTCACCCCTCCACTTT. Translation: CAWRVRDRVDSPLHF.

The rearrangement links TRBV7-3 to TRBJ2-2, with 8 bases matching TRBD2. J lost 6 bases, V lost 5 bases, and 8 bases had no gene match. Germline CDR1 SGHTA, CDR2 FQGTGA. CDR3 length: 15 residues. The CDR3, as DNA: TGTGCCAGCAGCCCACCAAGCGGGAGATCCGGGGAGCTGTTTTTT. Protein: CASSPPSGRSGELFF.

A few counts support this clone. The chain has TRBV30 and TRBJ1-1; D uncertain. Trimming left V 4 bases short and J 1 base short, with 7 bases between. The CDR3 contains 12 residues. Germline V gives CDR1 GTSNPN, CDR2 SVGIG (reference sequence). CDR3 coding DNA: TGTGCCTGGAATCACGGGAACACTGAAGCTTTCTTT. Its protein product is CAWNHGNTEAFF.

J is TRBJ2-7 and V is TRBV9, with 8 bases aligning to TRBD1. The length of the CDR3 is 15 residues. The J segment lost 4 bases and the V segment lost 0 bases, leaving 6 bases of the junction unmatched. From germline, CDR1 is SGDLS and CDR2 YYNGEE. This CDR3 reads CASSVEGTGQYEQYF. The CDR3 DNA sequence: TGTGCCAGCAGCGTAGAGGGGACAGGTCAATACGAGCAGTACTTC.

This clone was seen a few times. The chain has TRBV5-1 and TRBJ1-1; 9 bases are a match to TRBD1. With V trimmed by 4 bases and J by 5 bases, 9 bases remained unmatched. CDR1 and CDR2 from the germline V gene are SGHRS and YFSETQ. This CDR3 is 15 amino acids long. The CDR3 DNA follows: TGCGCCAGCAGCCCGACGGGGACAGGGAGGACTGAAGCTTTCTTT. The encoded protein is CASSPTGTGRTEAFF.

This clone was recorded a few times. The rearrangement joins TRBV5-1 to TRBJ2-7; 9 bases are a match to TRBD1. Germline V gives CDR1 SGHRS, CDR2 YFSETQ. The CDR3 covers 14 residues. Trimming took 4 bases from V and 6 from J; bases not matched to a gene: 8. This CDR3 reads CASSPGTGLGEQYF. CDR3 DNA: TGCGCCAGCAGCCCCGGGACAGGGCTCGGCGAGCAGTACTTC.

This chain links TRBV6-1 with TRBJ1-6, with D possibly TRBD1 on 5 matching bases. V gave up 2 bases and J gave up 7 bases, with 18 bases separating them. The CDR3 is 17 amino acids. Germline values: CDR1 MNHNS, CDR2 SASEGT. The CDR3, as DNA: TGTGCCAGCAGTGAATTCCCTGGGGGGACCCCAAATTCACCCCTCCACTTT. Protein: CASSEFPGGTPNSPLHF.

The J gene is TRBJ1-2, the V gene TRBV6-1; no firm D call. Trimming took 6 bases from V and 5 from J, leaving 10 bases between them. Looked up from germline, CDR1 is MNHNS and CDR2 is SASEGT. This CDR3 comprises 12 residues. CDR3 DNA sequence: TGTGCCAGCAGCAACAGTCAATATGGCTACACCTTC. This gives the protein CASSNSQYGYTF.

Regarding this clone: The identical CDR3 is also encoded by other nucleotide sequences in the sample. V and J are TRBV4-1 and TRBJ2-7; the D is unclear. Germline CDR1 is MGHRA and CDR2 is YSYEKL. Trimming removed 4 bases at V and 5 bases at J, with 21 bases between. The CDR3 is 16 residues long. Here the CDR3 DNA reads TGCGCCAGCAGCCGATCCATCGCCGAGACAATCCACGAGCAGTACTTC. It encodes CASSRSIAETIHEQYF.

This clone was recorded once. This chain connects TRBV21-1 to TRBJ2-5; the D call in the table, TRBD1, was not verified against the DNA. TRBV21-1 is deemed a pseudogene. This CDR3 contains 14 residues. This CDR3 reads CASSKDRAEETQYF. As DNA, the CDR3 is TGTGCCAGCAGCAAAGACAGGGCGGAAGAGACCCAGTACTTC.

This clone occurred a few times. The rearrangement uses TRBV9 and TRBJ2-7, with TRBD2 identical over 7 bases. The trim removed 3 bases at V and 3 bases at J, leaving 18 bases unmatched. Germline CDR1 SGDLS, CDR2 YYNGEE. CDR3 length: 18 residues. The CDR3: CASSARASGLAVNYEQYF. Written as DNA, the CDR3 is TGTGCCAGCAGCGCGCGGGCTTCGGGGCTAGCGGTTAACTACGAGCAGTACTTC.

This chain joins TRBV21-1 and TRBJ2-7; the D call of TRBD2 is as the table states it, not checked on the DNA. TRBV21-1 is classified as a pseudogene. The CDR3 length is 19 residues. CDR3 residues: CASSKAGRDSGRAPYEQYF. CDR3 coding DNA: TGTGCCAGCAGCAAAGCCGGGCGAGACTCCGGGAGGGCCCCGTACGAGCAGTACTTC.

The table lists this clone with a count of one. Germline is not matched at one junction end, which may reflect a read error. The chain recombines TRBV5-6 with TRBJ2-3, with a tentative D call TRBD2 (6 bases). Germline V gene data show CDR1 as SGHDT and CDR2 as YYEEEE. CDR3 length: 15 amino acids. CDR3 nucleotides: TGTGCCAGCAGTTTGGAGGGAGAGTCTCCAGATACGCAGTATTTT. This gives the protein CASSLEGESPDTQYF.

The chain combines TRBV28 with TRBJ1-1, with D maybe TRBD1 (5 bases). Deletions cut 4 bases from V and 1 base from J, with 16 bases between. This CDR3 is 16 amino acids long. The germline V gene encodes CDR1 MDHEN and CDR2 SYDVKM. CDR3 region: CASSSPSGLGNTEAFF. CDR3 coding DNA: TGTGCCAGCAGTTCCCCATCAGGGCTAGGGAACACTGAAGCTTTCTTT.

The chain combines TRBV5-5 with TRBJ1-3; no firm D call. The CDR3 loop spans 17 amino acids. CDR1 is SGHKS, CDR2 YYEKEE, per germline (reference sequence). V was cut by 4 bases and J by 0 bases, with 17 bases left in between. The DNA for the CDR3 is TGTGCCAGCAGCCACGCCTGGCCACAAAGCTCTGGAAACACCATATATTTT. Encoded protein: CASSHAWPQSSGNTIYF.

The rearrangement links TRBV5-4 to TRBJ1-2; D unresolved. V was pared by 0 bases and J by 1 base, with 4 bases between. From germline, CDR1 is SGHNT and CDR2 YYREEE (reference sequence). The CDR3 length is 13 residues. CDR3 amino acids: CASSLDSNYGYTF. DNA for the CDR3: TGTGCCAGCAGCTTGGACAGTAACTATGGCTACACCTTC.

This clone has a single count. The CDR3 spells CASSQGGGESVYGYTF. CDR3 DNA sequence: TGTGCCAGCAGCCAAGGAGGTGGAGAGTCCGTCTATGGCTACACCTTC. The rearrangement joins TRBV4-2 to TRBJ1-2; D is uncertain. This CDR3 has 16 residues. Trimming took 1 base from V and 4 from J, leaving 16 bases between them. Germline CDR1 and CDR2: LGHNA and YNFKEQ.

The chain uses TRBV5-8 and TRBJ2-7, with 8 bases matching TRBD1. Germline CDR1 and CDR2: SGHTS and YDEGEE. The CDR3 length is 16 residues. V lost 5 bases, J lost 5 bases, and 15 bases stayed unmatched. CDR3 amino acids: CASSPRGQGGFDEQYF. Here the CDR3 DNA reads TGTGCCAGCAGTCCCCGTGGACAGGGTGGGTTCGACGAGCAGTACTTC.

The V call is TRBV18, the J call TRBJ1-3, with TRBD1 matching 11 bases. The length of the CDR3 is 16 residues. Per germline, CDR1 KGHSH and CDR2 LQKENI. Germline trimming cut 2 bases from V and 2 bases from J; bases unmatched to any gene: 2. The CDR3 spells CASSPAGQGAGNTIYF. As DNA, the CDR3 is TGTGCCAGCTCACCAGCGGGACAGGGGGCTGGAAACACCATATATTTT.

The J gene is TRBJ2-1, the V gene TRBV9, with 7 bases matching TRBD2. This CDR3 region has 16 residues. CDR1 SGDLS and CDR2 YYNGEE come from the germline V gene. V was clipped by 0 bases and J by 2 bases; unmatched bases: 5. The CDR3 DNA follows: TGTGCCAGCAGCGTAGCTGCGGGAGCGGCCTACAATGAGCAGTTCTTC. It specifies CASSVAAGAAYNEQFF. Full variable domain (missing parts from reference TRBV9 and TRBJ2-1): DSGVTQTPKHLITATGQRVTLRCSPRSGDLSVYWYQQSLDQGLQFLIQYYNGEERAKGNILERFSAQQFPDLHSELNLSSLELGDSALYFCASSVAAGAAYNEQFFGPGTRLTVL.

The chain employs TRBV14 and TRBJ1-6; 7 bases are shared with TRBD1. This CDR3 has 15 amino acids. Losses at the gene ends were 3 bases for V and 7 bases for J; bases not matched to a gene: 6. Germline loops: CDR1 SGHDN, CDR2 FVKESK. In DNA, the CDR3 is TGTGCCAGCAGCCAGTCGGGACAGTACAATTCACCCCTCCACTTT. Its translation is CASSQSGQYNSPLHF.